One and the same sample provided the 4 T cell receptor beta chains below, sequenced in a study of response to subunit inactivated influenza vaccine. TCRdb processed the RT-PCR reads anew with MiXCR; each CDR3 protein has one entry. The table records approximately 500,000 distinct CDR3 sequences, around 13% of them present only once. The sample here was PBMCs from blood, taken about 40 days after vaccination. These receptors all stem from a man aged 50-59 years who received an inactivated influenza vaccine.

This clonotype was seen a few times. J is TRBJ2-7 and V is TRBV20-1; no definite D call. This CDR3 is 14 amino acids long. Germline V gene data show CDR1 as DFQATT and CDR2 as SNEGSKA (reference sequence). V was trimmed by 5 bases and J by 0 bases, leaving 14 bases between them. The CDR3 here is CSAHASAVSYEQYF. CDR3 nucleotide sequence: TGCAGTGCTCACGCCTCCGCAGTCTCCTACGAGCAGTACTTC.

This clonotype was detected only a few times. The rearrangement links TRBV20-1 to TRBJ2-3; 10 bases agree with TRBD2. There are 16 residues in the CDR3. The germline gives CDR1 DFQATT, CDR2 SNEGSKA (reference sequence). Trimming removed 1 base from V and 2 bases from J; junction bases left unmatched: 6. CDR3 region: CSARVVAGGITDTQYF. Here the CDR3 DNA reads TGCAGTGCTAGAGTGGTAGCGGGGGGAATCACAGATACGCAGTATTTT.

In this sample, this clonotype turned up a few times. The rearrangement uses TRBV4-1 and TRBJ2-1; TRBD2 matches 10 bases. The CDR3 loop spans 16 amino acids. J gave up 3 bases and V 2 bases, and 4 bases lay outside the gene matches. Germline V lookup: CDR1 MGHRA, CDR2 YSYEKL. Written as DNA, the CDR3 is TGCGCCAGCAGCCAATCCCGGACTAGCGGCTACAATGAGCAGTTCTTC. The encoded protein is CASSQSRTSGYNEQFF.

This clonotype came up a few times. This chain joins TRBV6-1 and TRBJ2-7, with D maybe TRBD1 (7 bases). The CDR3 loop spans 15 amino acids. The V and J ends lost 5 bases and 4 bases respectively, with 18 bases between them. Germline loops: CDR1 MNHNS, CDR2 SASEGT. In DNA, the CDR3 is TGTGCCAGCAGTCCTCCCGGCGGGACAGCATACGAGCAGTACTTC. It specifies CASSPPGGTAYEQYF.